One sample yielded the 19 T cell receptor beta chains listed below, sequenced in a study of vaccination effects on CD4 cells after COVID-19. The ViraFEST assay expanded antigen-specific CD4+ T cells with viral peptide pools before sequencing. CD4+ T cell isolation took place after about 11 days of culture. People in the vaccine group had not been infected with SARS-CoV-2 before, and their nucleocapsid antibodies were negative. Produced via immunoSEQ multiplex PCR; TCRdb's table is partial and in-frame only. This table holds tens of thousands of clones, approximately 80% found once. These receptors' targets are unknown. The specimen was CD4+ T cells from PBMCs cultured with HCoV-NL63 spike peptides, collected before COVID-19 vaccination. The receptors were gathered from a human donor who received a COVID-19 vaccine.

V is TRBV4-1 and J is TRBJ2-1; perhaps TRBD2 as D (7 bases). The CDR3 loop spans 13 amino acids. In germline, CDR1 is MGHRA, CDR2 YSYEKL. With 4 bases removed from V and 10 bases from J, the gap between germline ends came to 14 bases. The CDR3 loop reads CASSLEGGGEQFF. The CDR3 DNA reads TGCGCCAGCAGCCTAGAGGGGGGGGGCGAGCAGTTCTTC.

The chain is built from TRBV5-1 and TRBJ2-1; tentative D call: TRBD2 (6 bases). Per germline, CDR1 SGHRS and CDR2 YFSETQ. V lost 6 bases, J lost 7 bases, and 20 bases lay in between. The CDR3 covers 15 residues. The CDR3 nucleotides read TGCGCCAGCACTGAGGTGGGGGGTTCGGGGAATGAGCAGTTCTTC. Translated, it gives CASTEVGGSGNEQFF. The full variable domain, in which reference TRBV5-1 and TRBJ2-1 provide the parts outside the CDR3, is KAGVTQTPRYLIKTRGQQVTLSCSPISGHRSVSWYQQTPGQGLQFLFEYFSETQRNKGNFPGRFSGRQFSNSRSEMNVSTLELGDSALYLCASTEVGGSGNEQFFGPGTRLTVL.

The chain has TRBV19 and TRBJ1-1, with TRBD1 identical over 8 bases. The CDR3 runs 19 residues. The germline V gene encodes CDR1 LNHDA and CDR2 SQIVND (reference sequence). The V segment lost 5 bases and the J segment 2 bases; nucleotides outside the gene matches: 19. The CDR3: CASSRLLASGQGGNTEAFF. The DNA for the CDR3 is TGTGCCAGTAGTCGGTTATTAGCAAGTGGACAGGGCGGTAACACTGAAGCTTTCTTT.

The chain carries TRBV7-2 and TRBJ2-1; the D gene is possibly TRBD1 (5 bases). The germline V and J ends were trimmed by 1 base and 4 bases, with 14 bases remaining between them. This CDR3 has 16 amino acids. CDR1 SGHTA and CDR2 FQGNSA come from the germline V gene. The CDR3 DNA reads as TGTGCCAGCAGCTTAGTACTGCTGGACACTTACAATGAGCAGTTCTTC. Translated, it gives CASSLVLLDTYNEQFF.

The chain is built from TRBV5-4 and TRBJ2-5; TRBD2 agrees at 8 bases. Germline trimming cut 3 bases from V and 4 bases from J; bases unmatched to any gene: 14. Germline CDR1 reads SGHNT; CDR2 reads YYREEE (reference sequence). The CDR3 extends over 17 amino acids. CDR3 in amino acids: CASSSGRGGRAGETQYF. The CDR3 nucleotides read TGTGCCAGCAGCTCAGGGCGCGGGGGGAGGGCGGGAGAGACCCAGTACTTC.

The J gene is TRBJ2-7, the V gene TRBV11-2, with a weak D call TRBD2 (5 bases). Between the trimmed V and J ends, which lost 11 bases and 2 bases, there was a span of 16 bases. CDR1 is SGHAT, CDR2 FQNNGV, per germline. This CDR3 has 13 residues. The CDR3 protein is CAPSGEQTYEQYV. The CDR3 DNA is TGTGCCCCGAGTGGGGAGCAAACCTACGAGCAGTACGTC.

The chain combines TRBV27 with TRBJ2-3; D ambiguous. V lost 10 bases and J lost 10, with 24 bases in between. The CDR3 length is 14 residues. Germline V lookup: CDR1 MNHEY, CDR2 SMNVEV (reference sequence). The CDR3 sequence: CATRRYSTMVSQYF. In DNA form, the CDR3 reads TGTGCCACCAGGCGGTACTCCACAATGGTGTCGCAGTATTTT.

The chain is built from TRBV5-4 and TRBJ2-7; D call uncertain. V gave up 0 bases and J gave up 3 bases, with 13 bases separating them. Germline CDR1 is SGHNT and CDR2 is YYREEE (reference sequence). This CDR3 contains 15 residues. The CDR3 loop reads CASSLDRSPNYEQYV. In DNA form, the CDR3 reads TGTGCCAGCAGCTTGGATCGGTCCCCGAACTACGAGCAGTACGTC.

This clone was picked up a small number of times. The V and J genes are TRBV2 and TRBJ2-2; 8 bases agree with TRBD2. This CDR3 is 16 amino acids long. Per germline, CDR1 SNHLY and CDR2 FYNNEI. Losses at the gene ends were 5 bases for V and 3 bases for J; bases not matched to a gene: 8. This CDR3 is CASSTLADEHTGELFF. In DNA, the CDR3 is TGTGCCAGCAGTACACTAGCGGATGAGCACACCGGGGAGCTGTTTTTT.

V and J are TRBV10-3 and TRBJ2-1; 8 bases map to TRBD1. Germline V gives CDR1 ENHRY, CDR2 SYGVKD. The CDR3 consists of 16 residues. Losses at the gene ends were 0 bases for V and 1 base for J; bases not matched to a gene: 2. Here the CDR3 DNA reads TGTGCCATCAGTGAGTCTACAGGGGGTTCCTACAATGAGCAGTTCTTC. Translating gives CAISESTGGSYNEQFF.

The genes are TRBV5-1 and TRBJ1-2; 7 bases align to TRBD1. Germline V gives CDR1 SGHRS, CDR2 YFSETQ. Trimming removed 9 bases from V and 2 bases from J; junction bases left unmatched: 10. This CDR3 is 14 amino acids long. As DNA, the CDR3 is TGCGCCACCTCAGCAGGGGGGGGAAACTATGGCTACACCTTC. Translating gives CATSAGGGNYGYTF.

The chain links TRBV5-1 to TRBJ1-1; D not certain. Germline CDR1 SGHRS, CDR2 YFSETQ. There are 13 residues in the CDR3. Trimming removed 2 bases at V and 5 bases at J, with 10 bases between. CDR3 amino acids: CASSFMGGTEAFF. As DNA, the CDR3 is TGCGCCAGCAGCTTTATGGGTGGAACTGAAGCTTTCTTT.

The chain has TRBV7-3 and TRBJ2-3; perhaps TRBD2 as D (5 bases). V shed 2 bases and J shed 5 bases, with 14 bases lying between them. The CDR3 consists of 15 residues. The germline gives CDR1 SGHTA, CDR2 FQGTGA. CDR3 protein: CASSLLASFEDTQYF. CDR3 bases: TGTGCCAGCAGCTTACTAGCCTCATTCGAAGATACGCAGTATTTT.

The rearrangement links TRBV18 to TRBJ2-1; 11 bases line up with TRBD1. Germline CDR1 reads KGHSH; CDR2 reads LQKENI. This CDR3 has 16 amino acids. V was clipped by 4 bases and J by 5 bases; unmatched bases: 7. This CDR3 is CASSRDRGSRHNEQFF. The CDR3 nucleotides are TGTGCCAGCTCACGGGACAGGGGGAGCCGACACAATGAGCAGTTCTTC.

V gene TRBV9 combines with J gene TRBJ1-2; 7 bases are a match to TRBD1. This CDR3 has 15 amino acids. Germline CDR1 is SGDLS and CDR2 is YYNGEE. V trimming: 0 bases; J trimming: 4 bases; junction bases outside the gene matches: 6. CDR3 in DNA: TGTGCCAGCAGCGTAGCGGGACAGCCCCTCTATGGCTACACCTTC. Encoded protein: CASSVAGQPLYGYTF.

This clone was recorded a few times. As DNA, the CDR3 is TGTGCCAGCAACCGAGCGGGGGGGCCTTCCAATACGCAGTATTTT. Its translation is CASNRAGGPSNTQYF. The chain employs TRBV7-8 and TRBJ2-3; 10 bases are a match to TRBD2. The CDR3 loop spans 15 amino acids. CDR1 is SGHVS and CDR2 is FQNEAQ in the germline V gene. The J segment lost 7 bases and the V segment lost 7 bases, leaving 11 bases of the junction unmatched.

In DNA form, the CDR3 reads TGTGCCAGCTCGCCGATAGCGGGGGAGGACACCGGGGAGCTGTTTTTT. Translated: CASSPIAGEDTGELFF. The chain carries TRBV18 and TRBJ2-2; 9 bases fit TRBD2. This CDR3 is built from 16 residues. CDR1 and CDR2 (germline): KGHSH, LQKENI. The junction had 8 bases not matched to a gene; V was cut back by 6 bases and J by 3 bases. Full variable domain (rest looked up from reference TRBV18 and TRBJ2-2): NAGVMQNPRHLVRRRGQEARLRCSPMKGHSHVYWYRQLPEEGLKFMVYLQKENIIDESGMPKERFSAEFPKEGPSILRIQQVVRGDSAAYFCASSPIAGEDTGELFFGEGSRLTVL.

The chain is built from TRBV10-3 and TRBJ2-5; 7 nucleotides align to TRBD2. The V gene end was trimmed by 9 bases and the J gene end by 3 bases; junction bases not matched to a gene: 1. This CDR3 comprises 11 residues. Germline V gives CDR1 ENHRY, CDR2 SYGVKD. CDR3 sequence: CAMGGEETQYF. In DNA form, the CDR3 reads TGTGCCATGGGAGGGGAAGAGACCCAGTACTTC.

V and J are TRBV21-1 and TRBJ2-7. TRBV21-1 is a listed pseudogene. The CDR3 has 18 residues. The DNA for the CDR3 is TGTGCCAGCAGCAAGCCTGTTACCGGGACCGCGGCGTCCTACGAGCAGTACGTC. This codes for CASSKPVTGTAASYEQYV.